This T cell receptor beta chain was documented in a study of T-cell reconstitution after alpha-beta-depleted transplantation in children. The authors prepared the TCRbeta library with unique molecular identifiers. TCRdb reprocessed the PCR reads via MiXCR and lists one record per CDR3 protein. The table lists around 300,000 distinct CDR3 sequences, around 10% of them singletons. Study-level points and caveats: Certain patients had high TCRbeta diversity at day 60, and it came from recipient T cells and thymic progenitors that survived. Alpha-beta T cells about two months after transplant reportedly derived from several hundred expanded graft clones. T-cell counts and diversity were attributed mostly to newly produced T cells one year after transplant.

Losses at the gene ends were 6 bases for V and 7 bases for J; bases not matched to a gene: 10. Germline values: CDR1 SGHVS, CDR2 FQNEAQ. This CDR3 has 16 amino acids. As for this clonotype: What it binds is not known.

The chain uses TRBV7-8 and TRBJ2-2; 11 bases match TRBD2. The source was PBMCs, collected before TCRalphabeta/CD19-depleted stem cell transplant. The receptor comes from a boy younger than two with acute myeloid leukemia, due to receive a stem cell transplant. In nucleotides, the CDR3 is TGTGCCAGCAGTATCTTACTAGCGGGAGTCGGCGGGGAGCTGTTTTTT. Its protein is CASSILLAGVGGELFF. Using reference TRBV7-8 and TRBJ2-2 for the parts outside the CDR3, the full variable domain is GAGVSQSPRYKVAKRGQDVALRCDPISGHVSLFWYQQALGQGPEFLTYFQNEAQLDKSGLPSDRFFAERPEGSVSTLKIQRTQQEDSAVYLCASSILLAGVGGELFFGEGSRLTVL.